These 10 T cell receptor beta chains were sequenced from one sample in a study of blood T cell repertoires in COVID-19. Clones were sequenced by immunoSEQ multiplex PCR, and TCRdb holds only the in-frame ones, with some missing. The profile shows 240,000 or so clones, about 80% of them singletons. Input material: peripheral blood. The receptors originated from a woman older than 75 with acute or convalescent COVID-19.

The CDR3 nucleotides are TGTGCCAGCAAGGACAGGGCCGGACCTGGAAACACCATATATTTT. This encodes CASKDRAGPGNTIYF. The chain carries TRBV2 and TRBJ1-3; 8 nucleotides match TRBD1. Germline CDR1 reads SNHLY; CDR2 reads FYNNEI. The CDR3 sequence is 15 residues long. Trimming at V came to 7 bases and at J to 2 bases, leaving 7 bases not matched to a gene.

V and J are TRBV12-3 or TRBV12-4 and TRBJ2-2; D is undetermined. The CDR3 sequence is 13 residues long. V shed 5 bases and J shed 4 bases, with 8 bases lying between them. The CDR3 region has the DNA TGTGCCAGCAGTCCTTACACCACCGGGGAGCTGTTTTTT. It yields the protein CASSPYTTGELFF.

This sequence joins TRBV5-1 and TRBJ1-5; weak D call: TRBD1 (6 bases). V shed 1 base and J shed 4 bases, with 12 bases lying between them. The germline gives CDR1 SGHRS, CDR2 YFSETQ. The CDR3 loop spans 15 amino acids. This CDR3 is CASSLYGQQNQPQHF. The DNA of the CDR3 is TGCGCCAGCAGCTTGTACGGACAGCAAAATCAGCCCCAGCATTTT.

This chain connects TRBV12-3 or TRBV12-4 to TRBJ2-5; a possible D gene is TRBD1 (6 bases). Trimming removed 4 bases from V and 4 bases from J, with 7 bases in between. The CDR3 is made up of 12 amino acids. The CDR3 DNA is TGTGCCAGCAGTTCAGGGGCAGAGACCCAGTACTTC. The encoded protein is CASSSGAETQYF.

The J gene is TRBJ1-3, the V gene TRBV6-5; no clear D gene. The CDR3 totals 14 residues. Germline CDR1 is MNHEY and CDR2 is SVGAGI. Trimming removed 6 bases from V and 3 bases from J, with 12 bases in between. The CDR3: CASRRTRDGNTIYF. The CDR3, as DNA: TGTGCCAGCAGACGGACGAGGGATGGAAACACCATATATTTT.

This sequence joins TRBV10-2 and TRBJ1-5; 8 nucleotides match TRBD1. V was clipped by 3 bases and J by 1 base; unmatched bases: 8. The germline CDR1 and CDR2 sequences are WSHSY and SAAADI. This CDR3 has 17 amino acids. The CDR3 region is CASSDDRGPRSNQPQHF. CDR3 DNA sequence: TGCGCCAGCAGTGATGACAGGGGACCCAGAAGCAATCAGCCCCAGCATTTT.

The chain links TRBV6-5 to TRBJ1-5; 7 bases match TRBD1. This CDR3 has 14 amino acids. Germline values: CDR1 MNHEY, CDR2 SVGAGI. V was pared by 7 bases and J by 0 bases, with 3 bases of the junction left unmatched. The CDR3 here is CASTRDSSNQPQHF. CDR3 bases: TGTGCCAGCACACGGGACAGTAGCAATCAGCCCCAGCATTTT.

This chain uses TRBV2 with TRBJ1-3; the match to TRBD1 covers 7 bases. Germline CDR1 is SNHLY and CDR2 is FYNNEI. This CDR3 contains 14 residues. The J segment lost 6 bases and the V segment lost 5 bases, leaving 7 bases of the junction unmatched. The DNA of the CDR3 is TGTGCCAGCAGTTACCGGGACAGCGAAAACACCATATATTTT. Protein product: CASSYRDSENTIYF.

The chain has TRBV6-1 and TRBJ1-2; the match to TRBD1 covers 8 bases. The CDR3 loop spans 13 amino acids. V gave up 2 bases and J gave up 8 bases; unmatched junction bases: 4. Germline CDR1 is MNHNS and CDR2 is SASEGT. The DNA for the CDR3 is TGTGCCAGCAGTGAACAGGGGGCGCAAGGCTACACCTTC. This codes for CASSEQGAQGYTF.

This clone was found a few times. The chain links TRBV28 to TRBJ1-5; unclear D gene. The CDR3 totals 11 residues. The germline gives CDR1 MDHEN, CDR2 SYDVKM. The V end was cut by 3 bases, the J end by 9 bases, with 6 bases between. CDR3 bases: TGTGCCAGCAGTTTCCGGGGGCCCCAGCATTTT. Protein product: CASSFRGPQHF.